Listed here is a single TCR beta chain. Its target is not known. The PCR employed 60 Vbeta primers together with 13 Jbeta primers. Authors' analysis steps: In a later analysis, 75 million to 95 million unique TCR beta chains included roughly 11 million shared by two or more donors. Sequenced by immunoSEQ multiplex PCR; TCRdb stores in-frame clones only, minus some. Clone size and the V and J calls come from that table; the DNA yielded D and trimming. The data show more than 95,000 clones, around 75% seen once. The germline V gene encodes CDR1 MGHRA and CDR2 YSYEKL. The CDR3 loop spans 14 amino acids. V was cut by 3 bases and J by 4 bases, with 12 bases left in between. This sample was included in a study of cytomegalovirus exposure and HLA in healthy donors. The study, taken as a whole, reports: Investigators reported 150 to 200 TCR beta chains as tied to cytomegalovirus.

The chain has TRBV4-1 and TRBJ2-5, with D uncertain. The receptor was derived from a man aged 35-49 years in good health and CMV-seronegative. Sequencing used PBMCs. Written as DNA, the CDR3 is TGCGCCAGCAGCCACGGCGGCTTAGGAGAGACCCAGTACTTC. Translated: CASSHGGLGETQYF.